This T cell receptor beta chain originates from a study of cytomegalovirus exposure and HLA in healthy donors. General study findings and limits: Listed as cytomegalovirus-associated were about 160 TCR beta chains.

Vbeta (60) and Jbeta (13) primers were used in the PCR. Method: immunoSEQ multiplex PCR; TCRdb's copy keeps in-frame clones and lacks some. The sample shows approximately 200,000 clones, 70% to 75% of them seen only once. To note about this clone: No antigen is known for it.

The CDR3 sequence is 16 residues long. V dropped 0 bases and J dropped 1 base, with 9 bases sitting between them. Germline-derived CDR1 and CDR2 are MGHRA and YSYEKL. The origin of this receptor is a man aged 25 to 40 in good health and CMV-seropositive. Input material: PBMCs. The chain has TRBV4-1 and TRBJ2-2, with a weak D call TRBD1 (5 bases). The CDR3 DNA follows: TGCGCCAGCAGCCAAGAGCTGACAGTGAACACCGGGGAGCTGTTTTTT. It encodes CASSQELTVNTGELFF.